This T cell receptor beta chain was found in a study of T-cell reconstitution after alpha-beta-depleted transplantation in children. TCRbeta library preparation incorporated unique molecular identifiers. TCRdb re-derived calls from the PCR reads in MiXCR, one entry per CDR3 protein. The sample lists some 490,000 distinct CDR3 sequences, around 13% occurring once. The specimen comprised PBMCs from the stem cell graft donor, sampled from the stem cell graft. The sequence was obtained from a human donor who donated a stem cell graft to a child with combined immunodeficiency.

The CDR3 region has the DNA TGTGCCAGCAGCCAGGGGGCTAGCACTGTGGAGACCCAGTACTTC. It translates to CASSQGASTVETQYF. The rearrangement joins TRBV9 to TRBJ2-5; 8 nucleotides line up with TRBD1. Germline V lookup: CDR1 SGDLS, CDR2 YYNGEE. V dropped 4 bases and J dropped 5; count of bases not matched to a gene: 10. The CDR3 has 15 residues.